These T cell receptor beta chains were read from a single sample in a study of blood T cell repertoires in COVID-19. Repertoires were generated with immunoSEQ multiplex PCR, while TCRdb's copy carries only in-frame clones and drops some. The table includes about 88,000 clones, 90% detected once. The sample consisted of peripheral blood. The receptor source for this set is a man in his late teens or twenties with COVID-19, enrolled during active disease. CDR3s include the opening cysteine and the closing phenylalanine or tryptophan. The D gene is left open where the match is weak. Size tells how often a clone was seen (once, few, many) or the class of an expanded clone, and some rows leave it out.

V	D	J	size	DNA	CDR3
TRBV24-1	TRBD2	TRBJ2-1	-	TGTGCCACCAGTACTAGCGGGGCTACCTACAATGAGCAGTTCTTC	CATSTSGATYNEQFF
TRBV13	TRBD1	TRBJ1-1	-	TGTGCCAGCACCTCCTACAGGGCTATGCGGGACAGGGAATTTTGGTTT	CASTSYRAMRDREFWF
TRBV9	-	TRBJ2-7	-	TGTGCCAGCAGCCCTGGACTGCTGGACGAGCAGTACTTC	CASSPGLLDEQYF
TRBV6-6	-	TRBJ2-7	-	TGTGCCAGCAGTTACTCCCCAGCAGGGCAGGTTTACGAGCAGTACTTC	CASSYSPAGQVYEQYF
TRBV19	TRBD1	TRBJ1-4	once	TGTGCCAGTAGTACCGGACAGGGGAGGACTAATGAAAAACTGTTTTTT	CASSTGQGRTNEKLFF
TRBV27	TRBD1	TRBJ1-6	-	TGTGCCAGCGGTCTACAGGGGAGCTCCTATAATTCACCCCTCCACTTT	CASGLQGSSYNSPLHF
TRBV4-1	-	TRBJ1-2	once	TGCGCCAGCAGCCAAGTCGGGGTAAGCGGCTACACCTTC	CASSQVGVSGYTF
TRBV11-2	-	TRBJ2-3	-	TGTGCCAGCAGTCCGAGCGGGTTCCTAAGCACAGATACGCAGTATTTT	CASSPSGFLSTDTQYF
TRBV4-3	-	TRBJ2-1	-	TGCGCCAGCAGCCAAGGGGGGCATGAGCAGTTCTTC	CASSQGGHEQFF
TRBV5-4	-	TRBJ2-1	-	TGTGCCAGCAGCTCGGACCGGGACTTCTCCTACAATGAGCAGTTCTTC	CASSSDRDFSYNEQFF
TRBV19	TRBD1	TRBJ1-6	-	TGTGCCAGTAGTGGAGGGACAGAGGAATCACCCCTCCACTTT	CASSGGTEESPLHF
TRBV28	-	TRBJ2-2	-	TGTGCCAGCAGTTTATTGTCTAACACCGGGGAGCTGTTTTTT	CASSLLSNTGELFF
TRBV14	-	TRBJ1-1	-	TGTGCCAGCAGCCAAGATGCCCTATTGAACACTGAAGCTTTCTTT	CASSQDALLNTEAFF
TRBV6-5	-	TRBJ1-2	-	TGTGCCAGCAGAGGGGTTAACTATGGCTACACCTTC	CASRGVNYGYTF
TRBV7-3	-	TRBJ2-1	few	TGTGCCAGCAGCTTAAACGGGAGAGTTGATGAGCAGTTCTTC	CASSLNGRVDEQFF
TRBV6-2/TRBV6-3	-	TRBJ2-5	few	TGTGCCAGCAGTCTCACAGCCTCTGTGCAGACCCAGTACTTC	CASSLTASVQTQYF
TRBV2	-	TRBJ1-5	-	TGTGCCAGCAGTGTCGAGGAGGATCAGCCCCAGCATTTT	CASSVEEDQPQHF
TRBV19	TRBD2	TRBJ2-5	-	TGTGCCAGTGGTATACCGACTAGCGGCCAAGAGACCCAGTACTTC	CASGIPTSGQETQYF
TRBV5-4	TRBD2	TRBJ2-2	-	TGTGCCAGCAGCTCGAGACTAGCGGGCTCATTATACACCGGGGAGCTGTTTTTT	CASSSRLAGSLYTGELFF
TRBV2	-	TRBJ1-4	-	TGTGCCAGCGGTGGGGAGGTTGAAAAACTGCTTTTT	CASGGEVEKLLF
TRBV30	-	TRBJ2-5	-	TGTGCCTTAAGTCTGGGGGGAGGAGAGACCCAGTACTTC	CALSLGGGETQYF
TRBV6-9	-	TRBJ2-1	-	TGTGCCAGCAGTTATAGCGTCACCTACAATGAGCAGTTCTTC	CASSYSVTYNEQFF
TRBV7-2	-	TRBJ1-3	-	TGTGCCAGCAGCCTCCAGGGTGACTCTGGAAACACCATATATTTT	CASSLQGDSGNTIYF
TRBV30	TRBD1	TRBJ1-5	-	TGTGCCTGGAAAGGACAGGGAGGGCAGCCCCAGCATTTT	CAWKGQGGQPQHF
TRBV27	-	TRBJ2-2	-	TGTGCCAGCAGCCGTGCTTCGGGTAAAACCGGGGAGCTGTTTTTT	CASSRASGKTGELFF
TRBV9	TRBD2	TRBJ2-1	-	TGTGCCAGCAGCGCCACCCGTAGGGCGGGAGGGCCGTCCTACAATGAGCAGTTCTTC	CASSATRRAGGPSYNEQFF
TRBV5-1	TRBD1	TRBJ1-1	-	TGCGCCAGCCATCCCCCGGGACAGTCAAACGAAGCTTTCTTT	CASHPPGQSNEAFF
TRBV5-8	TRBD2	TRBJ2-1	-	TGTGCCAGCAGCGTCGGGACTAGCGAAAACAATGAGCAGTTCTTC	CASSVGTSENNEQFF
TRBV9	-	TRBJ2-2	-	TGTGCCAGCAGCGAGTGGGGAGGCGGGACCGGGGAGCTGTTTTTT	CASSEWGGGTGELFF
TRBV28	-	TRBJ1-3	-	TGTGCCAGCACCAGGACAGTCTCTGGAAACACCATATATTTT	CASTRTVSGNTIYF
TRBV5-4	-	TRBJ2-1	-	TGTGCCAGCAGCTTGTGGGGCAGGGAGGAGTTCTTC	CASSLWGREEFF
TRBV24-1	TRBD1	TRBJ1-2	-	TGTGCCACCAGTGGACAGGGTGGCGGCTACACCTTC	CATSGQGGGYTF
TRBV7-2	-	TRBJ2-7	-	TGTGCCAGCAGCCCTCAGTACCAGGGGGAGCAGTACTTC	CASSPQYQGEQYF
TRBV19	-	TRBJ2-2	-	TGTGCCGGCTTAACCGGGGACTTCACCGGGGAGCTGTTTTTT	CAGLTGDFTGELFF
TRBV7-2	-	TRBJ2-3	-	TGTGCCAGCAGCCTAGGCCCTAGCGCAGATACGCAGTATTTT	CASSLGPSADTQYF
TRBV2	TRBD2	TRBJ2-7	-	TGTGCCAGCAGTGAAGTTGACGGGGGGACCTACGAGCAGTACTTC	CASSEVDGGTYEQYF
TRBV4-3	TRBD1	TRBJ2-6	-	TGCGCCAGCAGCCAAAAAACAGGGGTTGGGGCCAACGTCCTGACTTTC	CASSQKTGVGANVLTF
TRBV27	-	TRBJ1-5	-	TGTGCCAGCAGCCTCAGGGCCGGTAGGCCCCAGCATTTT	CASSLRAGRPQHF
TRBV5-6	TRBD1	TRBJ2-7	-	TGTGCCAGCAGCTTGATTGACAGGGACAACGAGCAGTACTTC	CASSLIDRDNEQYF
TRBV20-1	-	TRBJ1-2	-	TGCAGTGCTAGTTCGGCGGTCCTGCCCTATGGCTACACCTTC	CSASSAVLPYGYTF
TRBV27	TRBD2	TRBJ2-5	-	TGTGCCAGCAGTTTAAGACTAGCGGGAGTCGGAGAGACCCAGTACTTC	CASSLRLAGVGETQYF
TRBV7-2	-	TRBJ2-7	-	TGTGCCAGCAGCCGCAATCCTCAGGGGTCCTACGAGCAGTACTTC	CASSRNPQGSYEQYF
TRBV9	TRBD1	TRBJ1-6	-	TGTGCCAGCAGCGCCAGGACAGGGAGGGACTCACCCCTCCACTTT	CASSARTGRDSPLHF
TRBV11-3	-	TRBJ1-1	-	TGTGCCAGCAGCTTAGTTTCGGGGGCTGAAGCTTTCTTT	CASSLVSGAEAFF
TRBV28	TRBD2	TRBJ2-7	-	TGTGCCAGCAGACGTCCGGGACTAGCGGGAGTCTACGAGCAGTACTTC	CASRRPGLAGVYEQYF
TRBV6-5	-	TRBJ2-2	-	TGTGCCAGCACCAAGCGCGAGCCGAGCACCGGGGAGCTGTTTTTT	CASTKREPSTGELFF
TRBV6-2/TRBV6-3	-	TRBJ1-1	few	TGTGCCAGCAGTACGCAGGGCGTTTGGTCGTCGTCGGCCACTGAAGCTTTCTTT	CASSTQGVWSSSATEAFF
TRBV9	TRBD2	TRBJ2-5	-	TGTGCCAGCAGCGTAGCTGCTAGCGGAAGGGAGACCCAGTACTTC	CASSVAASGRETQYF
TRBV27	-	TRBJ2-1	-	TGTGCCAGCAGTTCAACCCAGGGCCTATACAATGAGCAGTTCTTC	CASSSTQGLYNEQFF
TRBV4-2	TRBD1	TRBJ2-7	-	TGTGCCAGCAGCCAAGGGGACAGGAGTCTTTACGAGCAGTACTTC	CASSQGDRSLYEQYF
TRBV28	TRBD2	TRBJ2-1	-	TGTGCCAGCAGTACTTCTGGGGCTAGCGGACCCTCCTACAATGAGCAGTTCTTC	CASSTSGASGPSYNEQFF
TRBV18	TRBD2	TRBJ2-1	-	TGTGCCAGCTCACCTAGACTAGCGGGAGGGCCCTATGAGCAGTTCTTC	CASSPRLAGGPYEQFF
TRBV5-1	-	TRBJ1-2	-	TGCGCCAGCAGCGCGACAGGAAACTATGGCTACACCTTC	CASSATGNYGYTF